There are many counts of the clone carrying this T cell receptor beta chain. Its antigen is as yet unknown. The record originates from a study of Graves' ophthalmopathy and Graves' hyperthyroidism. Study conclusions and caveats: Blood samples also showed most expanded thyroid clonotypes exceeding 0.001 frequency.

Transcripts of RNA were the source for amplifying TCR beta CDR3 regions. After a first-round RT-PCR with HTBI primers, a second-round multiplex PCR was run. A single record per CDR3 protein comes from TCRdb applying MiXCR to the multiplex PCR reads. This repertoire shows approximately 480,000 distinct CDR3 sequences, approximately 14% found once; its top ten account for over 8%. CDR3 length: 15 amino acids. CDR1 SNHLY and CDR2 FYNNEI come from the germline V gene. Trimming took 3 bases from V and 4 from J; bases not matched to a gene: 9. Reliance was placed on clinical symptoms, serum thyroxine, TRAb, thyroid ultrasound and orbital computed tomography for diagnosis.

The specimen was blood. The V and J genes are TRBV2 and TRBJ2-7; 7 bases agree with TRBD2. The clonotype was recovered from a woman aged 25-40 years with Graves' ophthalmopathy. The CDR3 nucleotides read TGTGCCAGCAGTGATCCTGGCGGGGGTACATACGAGCAGTACTTC. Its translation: CASSDPGGGTYEQYF. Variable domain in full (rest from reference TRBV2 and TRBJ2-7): EPEVTQTPSHQVTQMGQEVILRCVPISNHLYFYWYRQILGQKVEFLVSFYNNEISEKSEIFDDQFSVERPDGSNFTLKIRSTKLEDSAMYFCASSDPGGGTYEQYFGPGTRLTVT.